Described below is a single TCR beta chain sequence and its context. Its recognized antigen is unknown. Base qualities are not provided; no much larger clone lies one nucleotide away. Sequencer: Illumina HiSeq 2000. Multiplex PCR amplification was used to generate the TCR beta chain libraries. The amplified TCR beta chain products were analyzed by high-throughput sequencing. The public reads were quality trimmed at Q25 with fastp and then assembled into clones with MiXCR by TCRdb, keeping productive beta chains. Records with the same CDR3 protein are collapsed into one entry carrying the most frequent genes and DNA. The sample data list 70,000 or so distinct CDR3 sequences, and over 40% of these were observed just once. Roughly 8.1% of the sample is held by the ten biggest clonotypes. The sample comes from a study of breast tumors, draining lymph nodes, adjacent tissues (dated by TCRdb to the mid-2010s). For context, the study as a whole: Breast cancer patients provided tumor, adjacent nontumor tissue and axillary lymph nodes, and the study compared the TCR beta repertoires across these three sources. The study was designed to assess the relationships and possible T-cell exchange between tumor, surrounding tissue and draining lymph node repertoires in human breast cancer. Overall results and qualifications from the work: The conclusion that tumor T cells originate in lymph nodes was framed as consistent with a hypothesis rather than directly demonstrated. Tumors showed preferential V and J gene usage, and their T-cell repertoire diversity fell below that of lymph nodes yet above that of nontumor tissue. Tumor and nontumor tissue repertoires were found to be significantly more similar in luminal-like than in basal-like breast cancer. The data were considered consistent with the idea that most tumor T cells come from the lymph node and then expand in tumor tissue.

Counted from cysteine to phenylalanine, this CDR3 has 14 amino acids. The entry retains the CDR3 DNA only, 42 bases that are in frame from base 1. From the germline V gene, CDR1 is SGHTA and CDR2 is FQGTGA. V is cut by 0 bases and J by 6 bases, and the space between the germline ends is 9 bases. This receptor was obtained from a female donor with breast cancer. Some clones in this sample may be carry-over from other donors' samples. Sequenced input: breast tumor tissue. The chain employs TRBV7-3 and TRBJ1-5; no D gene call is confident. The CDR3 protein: CASSLTGVGQPQHF. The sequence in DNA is TGTGCCAGCAGCTTAACCGGGGTGGGTCAGCCCCAGCATTTT.